This T cell receptor beta chain was identified in a study of cytomegalovirus exposure and HLA in healthy donors. There are 14 residues in the CDR3. The germline V gene has CDR1 KGHSH and CDR2 LQKENI. Trimming cost V 4 bases and J 3 bases; bases outside gene matches: 5. The donors were part of the approximately 120-subject validation cohort, which stood apart from the approximately 670-subject first cohort. Clones were read by immunoSEQ multiplex PCR, and TCRdb kept only the in-frame ones, dropping some. The sample yields 65,000 to 80,000 clones, 85% to 95% seen once. Input material: PBMCs. This TCR derives from a woman under 30 in good health and CMV-seronegative. The rearrangement links TRBV18 to TRBJ2-7; 8 positions agree with TRBD1. The CDR3 DNA follows: TGTGCCAGCTCACAGGGACAGGTGCGCTACGAGCAGTACTTC. Its protein product is CASSQGQVRYEQYF.